This T cell receptor (beta chain) was documented in a study of blood T cell repertoires in COVID-19. Source study methods: Reference gene primer amplification yielded estimated nucleated cell counts. Clones were read by immunoSEQ multiplex PCR, and TCRdb kept only the in-frame ones, dropping some. D and trimming were read from the DNA, whereas the V and J calls and clone size are those reported in that table. Of a few hundred thousand clones listed, just over 85% are singletons. Recruits, aged about 18 to 100 years, lived in approximately 26 US areas. In assigning cohorts, the study relied on participant-reported clinical history. Cohort 3 donors were reported recovered after two negative PCRs, clearance, or symptom resolution. The CDR3 consists of 13 residues. Trimming took off 6 bases at V and 4 bases at J, with 12 bases between the two ends. Germline V lookup: CDR1 MDHEN, CDR2 SYDVKM.

The clonotype comes from a man aged 25-45 years who had recovered from COVID-19. V usage is TRBV28 and J usage is TRBJ1-1; tentatively, D is TRBD1 (6 bases). Material: PBMCs or T cells enriched from blood (not recorded which). This chain's CDR3 is CASSLDRTTEAFF. For the CDR3, the DNA is TGTGCCAGCAGCCTGGACAGAACCACTGAAGCTTTCTTT.